The T cell receptor beta chain under discussion was sequenced for a study of blood T cell repertoires in COVID-19. Overall study: The United States, Italy and Spain provided the acute and convalescent COVID-19 samples. From T cells, B-cell-depleted T cells, or PBMCs came the material, which was cDNA or gDNA.

Source study methods: It was from reference gene primer amplification that nucleated cell counts were estimated. TCRdb's table, derived via immunoSEQ multiplex PCR, lists solely in-frame clones and lacks some. D and trimming were read from the DNA, whereas the V and J calls and clone size are those reported in that table. The table lists about 330,000 clones, roughly 86% of them singletons. Seattle's enrolled individuals joined amid active infection and were then monitored longitudinally. Input material: peripheral blood. The origin of this receptor is a man aged 25 to 40 with COVID-19, enrolled during active disease.

The CDR3 DNA reads TGCGCCAGCAGCCACGATATCCGGGACTTGGCGCCCTATGGCTACACCTTC. Its translation is CASSHDIRDLAPYGYTF. The V call is TRBV4-1, the J call TRBJ1-2, with D possibly matching TRBD1 (5 bases). V dropped 3 bases and J dropped 4 bases, with 21 bases sitting between them. This CDR3 contains 17 residues. Germline V gene lookup returns CDR1 MGHRA and CDR2 YSYEKL.